The clone carrying this T cell receptor (beta chain) came up many times. The antigen remains unidentified. This record comes from a study of T cells in Graves' hyperthyroidism and ophthalmopathy. Study in general: Blood from the periphery was taken at initial diagnosis, before any treatment. Findings and caveats of the study: Most expanded thyroid clonotypes above 0.001 recurred in blood.

Trimming at V came to 4 bases and at J to 1 base, leaving 4 bases not matched to a gene. Germline CDR1 is SGHAT and CDR2 is FQNNGV. This CDR3 is 15 amino acids long. Amplification of TCR beta CDR3 regions used RNA as the template. HTBI primers drove first-round RT-PCR of the TCR CDR3. From the multiplex PCR reads, TCRdb called clonotypes with MiXCR, one entry per CDR3 protein. The data contain 300,000 to 450,000 distinct CDR3 sequences, roughly 13% of them singletons. The V gene is TRBV11-2, the J gene TRBJ2-5, with TRBD1 matching over 9 bases. Sequencing was done on a sample of blood. The source is a woman aged 55-69 years with Graves' hyperthyroidism. As DNA, the CDR3 is TGTGCCAGCAGCTGGAGGACAGGGGTCCAAGAGACCCAGTACTTC. The encoded protein is CASSWRTGVQETQYF.